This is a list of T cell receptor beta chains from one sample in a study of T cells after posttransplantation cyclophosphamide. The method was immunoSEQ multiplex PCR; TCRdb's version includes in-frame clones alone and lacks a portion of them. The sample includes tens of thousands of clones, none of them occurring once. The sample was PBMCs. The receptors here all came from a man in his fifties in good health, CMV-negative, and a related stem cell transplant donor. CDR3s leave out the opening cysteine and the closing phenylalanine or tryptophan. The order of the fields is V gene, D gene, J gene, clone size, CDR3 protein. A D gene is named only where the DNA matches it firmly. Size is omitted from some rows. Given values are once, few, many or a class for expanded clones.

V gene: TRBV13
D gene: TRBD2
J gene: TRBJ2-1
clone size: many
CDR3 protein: ASRAGARYNEQF

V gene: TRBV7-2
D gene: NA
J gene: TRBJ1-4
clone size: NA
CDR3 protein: ASSLKTSIAGKLF

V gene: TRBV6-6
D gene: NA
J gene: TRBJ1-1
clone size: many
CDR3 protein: ASAYRSSNTEAF

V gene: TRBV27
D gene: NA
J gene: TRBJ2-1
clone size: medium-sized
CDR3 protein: ASRKGGVNNEQF

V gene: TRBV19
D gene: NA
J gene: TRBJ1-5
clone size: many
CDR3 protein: ASSISLTGSQPQH

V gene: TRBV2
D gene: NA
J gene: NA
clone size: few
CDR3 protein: ATVPPGQRVEQY

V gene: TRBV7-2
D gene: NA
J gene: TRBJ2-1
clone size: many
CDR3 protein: ASSLVRGAGYEQF

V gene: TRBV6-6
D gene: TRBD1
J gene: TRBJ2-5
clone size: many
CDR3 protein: ASSSDRGTGTQY

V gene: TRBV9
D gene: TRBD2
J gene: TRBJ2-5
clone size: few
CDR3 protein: ASSAAGDWETQY

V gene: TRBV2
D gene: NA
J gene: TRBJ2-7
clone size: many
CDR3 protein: ASRAQTGPSYEQY

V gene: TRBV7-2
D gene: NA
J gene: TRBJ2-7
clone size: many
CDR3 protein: ASSLPLRGSFTYEQY

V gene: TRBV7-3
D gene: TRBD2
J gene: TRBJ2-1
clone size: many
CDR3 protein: ASSPRAGTNNEQF

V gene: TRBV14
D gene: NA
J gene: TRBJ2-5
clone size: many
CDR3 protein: ASSLRLGETQY

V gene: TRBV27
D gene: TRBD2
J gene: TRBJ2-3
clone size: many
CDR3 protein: ASTRYGGATDTQY

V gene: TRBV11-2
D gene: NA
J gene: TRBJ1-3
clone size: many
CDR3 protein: ASSLWTASGNTIY

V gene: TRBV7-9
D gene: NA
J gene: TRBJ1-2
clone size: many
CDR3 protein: ASWSEAATNYGYT

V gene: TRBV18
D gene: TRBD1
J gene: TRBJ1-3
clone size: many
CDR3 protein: ASSDRVDTIY

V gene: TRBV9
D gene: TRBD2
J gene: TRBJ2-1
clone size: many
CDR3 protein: ASSVEAGDNEQF

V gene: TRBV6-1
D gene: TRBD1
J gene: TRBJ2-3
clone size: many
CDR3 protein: ASSRDRGRDTQY

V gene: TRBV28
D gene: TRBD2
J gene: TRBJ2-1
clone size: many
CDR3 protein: ASSSFVAGGAYNEQF

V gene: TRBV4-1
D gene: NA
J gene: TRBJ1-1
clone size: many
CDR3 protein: ASSQDGRMNTEAF

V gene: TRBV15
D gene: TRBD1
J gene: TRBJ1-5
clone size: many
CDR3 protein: ATSSDTGGNQPQH

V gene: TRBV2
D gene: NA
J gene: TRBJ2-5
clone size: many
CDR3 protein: ASSEAYRTLYQETQY

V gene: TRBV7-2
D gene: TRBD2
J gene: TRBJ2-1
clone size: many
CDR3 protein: ASSSSGGYNEQF

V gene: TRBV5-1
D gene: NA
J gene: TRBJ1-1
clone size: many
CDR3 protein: ASSLQGGPNTEAF

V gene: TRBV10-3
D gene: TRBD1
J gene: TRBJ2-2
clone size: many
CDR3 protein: AIKGQSEGELF

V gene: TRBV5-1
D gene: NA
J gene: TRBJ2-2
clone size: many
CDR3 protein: ASSLGTYNTGELF

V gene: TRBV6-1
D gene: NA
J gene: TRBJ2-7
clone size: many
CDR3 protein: ASSDLGAYEQY

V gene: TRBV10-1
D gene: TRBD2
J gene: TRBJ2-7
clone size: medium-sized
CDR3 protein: ASSDLLAGISYEQY